The 25 T cell receptor beta chains reported below all come from one sample, sequenced in a study of cytomegalovirus exposure and HLA in healthy donors. PCR amplification relied on 60 Vbeta primers (plus 13 Jbeta primers). Clones were sequenced by immunoSEQ multiplex PCR, and TCRdb holds only the in-frame ones, with some missing. The sample holds 100,000 to 150,000 clones, about 78% seen once. The sequenced sample was PBMCs. All receptors come from a human donor in good health.

The V gene is TRBV6-5, the J gene TRBJ1-6; possibly TRBD1 for D (6 bases). V was clipped by 6 bases and J by 7 bases, with 13 bases between them. Germline CDR1 MNHEY, CDR2 SVGAGI. The CDR3 covers 14 residues. In nucleotides, the CDR3 is TGTGCCAGCAGCTCGGACAGAAAAAATTCACCCCTCCACTTT. Protein product: CASSSDRKNSPLHF.

The gene calls are TRBV11-2 and TRBJ2-1, with D perhaps matching TRBD2 (6 bases). The CDR3 is 14 amino acids. Germline V gene data show CDR1 as SGHAT and CDR2 as FQNNGV. V was pared by 5 bases and J by 9 bases, with 17 bases between. CDR3 coding DNA: TGTGCCAGCAGCCCGTCGGGACTGTCGGGTGAGCAGTTCTTC. This gives the protein CASSPSGLSGEQFF.

The DNA of the CDR3 is TGTGCCACCAGCAGAGATTGGATAGCAAATGGGAATGAGCAGTTCTTC. This gives the protein CATSRDWIANGNEQFF. The V gene is TRBV15, the J gene TRBJ2-1; D gene unclear. This CDR3 is 16 amino acids long. The V gene's germline CDR1 is LNHNV and CDR2 YYDKDF (reference sequence). The V end was cut by 0 bases, the J end by 7 bases, with 16 bases between.

The chain recombines TRBV5-1 with TRBJ2-1; 11 positions agree with TRBD2. This CDR3 comprises 17 residues. The germline gives CDR1 SGHRS, CDR2 YFSETQ. Trimming removed 0 bases from V and 7 bases from J; junction bases left unmatched: 9. The CDR3 bases are TGCGCCAGCAGCTTGGGTAGTAGCGGGGGGGCCTTAAATGAGCAGTTCTTC. Translated, it gives CASSLGSSGGALNEQFF.

This clone came up once. This chain joins TRBV5-6 and TRBJ1-5, with 7 bases aligning to TRBD1. The trim removed 5 bases at V and 4 bases at J, leaving 9 bases unmatched. The CDR3 loop spans 15 amino acids. Germline assignment: CDR1 SGHDT and CDR2 YYEEEE. Here the CDR3 reads CASSLQDRPNQPQHF. CDR3 in DNA: TGTGCCAGCAGTCTTCAGGACAGGCCGAATCAGCCCCAGCATTTT.

V is TRBV7-2 and J is TRBJ2-3, with D possibly matching TRBD2 (6 bases). V lost 5 bases to trimming and J lost 2 bases, with 14 bases between them. The CDR3 contains 15 residues. Germline V gene data show CDR1 as SGHTA and CDR2 as FQGNSA. The CDR3 DNA reads TGTGCCAGCAGCGTGGGGGGTACCTCCACAGATACGCAGTATTTT. It encodes CASSVGGTSTDTQYF.

The chain uses TRBV19 and TRBJ2-7; 14 bases fit TRBD2. CDR1 LNHDA and CDR2 SQIVND come from the germline V gene (reference sequence). The CDR3 extends over 18 amino acids. Germline trimming cut 2 bases from V and 0 bases from J; bases unmatched to any gene: 6. CDR3 nucleotide sequence: TGTGCCAGTAGTATAAGGGGACTAGCGGGAGCAAACTCCTACGAGCAGTACTTC. Encoded protein: CASSIRGLAGANSYEQYF. The full variable domain, its missing parts supplied by reference TRBV19 and TRBJ2-7, is DGGITQSPKYLFRKEGQNVTLSCEQNLNHDAMYWYRQDPGQGLRLIYYSQIVNDFQKGDIAEGYSVSREKKESFPLTVTSAQKNPTAFYLCASSIRGLAGANSYEQYFGPGTRLTVT.

This chain links TRBV7-8 with TRBJ1-2; the D gene is possibly TRBD1 (5 bases). V was clipped by 3 bases and J by 4 bases, with 15 bases between them. This CDR3 has 15 residues. In germline, CDR1 is SGHVS, CDR2 FQNEAQ. CDR3 coding DNA: TGTGCCAGCAGCTTTGGAGGGGACGGCACCTATGGCTACACCTTC. It encodes CASSFGGDGTYGYTF.

J is TRBJ2-3 and V is TRBV2; no clear D gene. This CDR3 spans 17 amino acids. V lost 2 bases to trimming and J lost 3 bases, with 18 bases between them. Germline V gene lookup returns CDR1 SNHLY and CDR2 FYNNEI. The CDR3 DNA sequence: TGTGCCAGCAGTGAATCGTGGTTGGCTAGTGCGACAGATACGCAGTATTTT. This codes for CASSESWLASATDTQYF. The whole variable domain, filled in from reference TRBV2 and TRBJ2-3, reads EPEVTQTPSHQVTQMGQEVILRCVPISNHLYFYWYRQILGQKVEFLVSFYNNEISEKSEIFDDQFSVERPDGSNFTLKIRSTKLEDSAMYFCASSESWLASATDTQYFGPGTRLTVL.

The rearrangement links TRBV6-1 to TRBJ1-6; possibly TRBD1 for D (5 bases). Between the trimmed V and J ends, which lost 7 bases and 8 bases, there was a span of 12 bases. The CDR3 runs to 13 residues. Per the germline V gene, CDR1 is MNHNS and CDR2 is SASEGT. In nucleotides, the CDR3 is TGTGCCAGCACCCAGGGAAGGGATTCACCCCTCCACTTT. Protein sequence: CASTQGRDSPLHF.

V and J are TRBV15 and TRBJ1-5; weak D call: TRBD1 (5 bases). The germline V gene has CDR1 LNHNV and CDR2 YYDKDF (reference sequence). This CDR3 contains 16 residues. V lost 8 bases and J 0 bases, leaving 17 bases between the germline ends. CDR3 sequence (DNA): TGTGCCACCCAATGGGGCGGGGGGGATAGCAATCAGCCCCAGCATTTT. As protein: CATQWGGGDSNQPQHF.

The V and J genes are TRBV18 and TRBJ2-1, with D perhaps matching TRBD1 (5 bases). The CDR3 has 16 residues. The V and J ends lost 3 bases and 0 bases respectively, with 12 bases between them. Per germline, CDR1 KGHSH and CDR2 LQKENI. The DNA for the CDR3 is TGTGCCAGCTCACCCAGGGTCCAGAGCTCCTACAATGAGCAGTTCTTC. Its protein is CASSPRVQSSYNEQFF.

This rearrangement joins TRBV7-6 to TRBJ1-6; 7 bases are shared with TRBD1. There are 16 residues in the CDR3. Germline V gives CDR1 SGHVS, CDR2 FNYEAQ. The trim removed 1 base at V and 7 bases at J, leaving 7 bases unmatched. The DNA of the CDR3 is TGTGCCAGCAGCTTAGAGGCAGGGGGTCTCAATTCACCCCTCCACTTT. Protein: CASSLEAGGLNSPLHF.

The V call is TRBV30, the J call TRBJ2-5; D possibly corresponds to TRBD2 (6 bases). This CDR3 has 14 amino acids. CDR1 is GTSNPN and CDR2 is SVGIG in the germline V gene (reference sequence). V was trimmed by 1 base and J by 5 bases, leaving 14 bases between them. The CDR3 coding sequence is TGTGCCTGGAGTGATGGGACTGCGGGGGAGACCCAGTACTTC. It is translated as CAWSDGTAGETQYF.

The chain combines TRBV2 with TRBJ1-4, with 7 bases identical to TRBD1. Germline CDR1 SNHLY, CDR2 FYNNEI. The CDR3 loop spans 14 amino acids. V gave up 7 bases and J gave up 2 bases; unmatched junction bases: 4. In nucleotides, the CDR3 is TGTGCCAGCAATATACAGGGGACTAATGAAAAACTGTTTTTT. Translated: CASNIQGTNEKLFF. The full variable domain, in which reference TRBV2 and TRBJ1-4 provide the parts outside the CDR3, is EPEVTQTPSHQVTQMGQEVILRCVPISNHLYFYWYRQILGQKVEFLVSFYNNEISEKSEIFDDQFSVERPDGSNFTLKIRSTKLEDSAMYFCASNIQGTNEKLFFGSGTQLSVL.

This clone was seen only a few times. The chain is built from TRBV11-3 and TRBJ2-1; 7 bases map to TRBD2. The length of the CDR3 is 15 residues. The junction had 6 bases not matched to a gene; V was cut back by 2 bases and J by 5 bases. CDR1 SGHNT and CDR2 YENEEA come from the germline V gene. CDR3: CASSLSGRADNEQFF. Here the CDR3 DNA reads TGTGCCAGCAGCTTAAGTGGGAGGGCCGACAATGAGCAGTTCTTC.

The chain uses TRBV25-1 and TRBJ1-1; D gene ambiguous. V was pared by 8 bases and J by 4 bases, with 5 bases between. CDR3 size: 10 residues. Germline CDR1 reads MGHDK; CDR2 reads SYGVNS. The CDR3 reads CASAGTEAFF. The DNA of the CDR3 is TGTGCCAGCGCGGGCACTGAAGCTTTCTTT.

This clone was seen only a few times. The rearrangement links TRBV29-1 to TRBJ2-2; perhaps TRBD2 as D (6 bases). Trimming pared 5 bases from V and 5 bases from J, leaving 18 bases between. Germline-derived CDR1 and CDR2 are SQVTM and ANQGSEA. The CDR3 covers 15 residues. CDR3 protein: CSVHSNQGGTGELFF. DNA for the CDR3: TGCAGCGTTCATTCCAACCAAGGAGGGACCGGGGAGCTGTTTTTT.

The chain employs TRBV6-1 and TRBJ2-2; D is unclear. Germline loops: CDR1 MNHNS, CDR2 SASEGT. CDR3 size: 14 residues. Trimming shortened V by 5 bases and J by 3 bases, and 10 bases separated the two germline ends. CDR3 sequence: CASSPLRDTGELFF. CDR3 DNA: TGTGCCAGCAGTCCCCTCCGGGACACCGGGGAGCTGTTTTTT.

This sequence joins TRBV10-3 and TRBJ2-2; 7 nucleotides line up with TRBD2. The V gene's germline CDR1 is ENHRY and CDR2 SYGVKD. Trimming cost V 6 bases and J 7 bases; bases outside gene matches: 8. There are 14 residues in the CDR3. The CDR3 spells CAIRVRGESGELFF. CDR3 DNA: TGTGCCATCAGAGTCCGGGGGGAAAGCGGGGAGCTGTTTTTT.

The rearrangement uses TRBV29-1 and TRBJ2-2; TRBD2 might be the D (6 bases). Germline assignment: CDR1 SQVTM and CDR2 ANQGSEA. The germline V and J ends were trimmed by 4 bases and 3 bases, with 12 bases remaining between them. The CDR3 length is 14 residues. The DNA for the CDR3 is TGCAGCGTTGCACCTGGGGGGTACACCGGGGAGCTGTTTTTT. Amino acids: CSVAPGGYTGELFF.

J is TRBJ2-3 and V is TRBV2, with 7 nucleotides matching TRBD2. The V and J ends lost 6 bases and 7 bases, in that order; junction bases with no gene match: 13. The germline CDR1 and CDR2 sequences are SNHLY and FYNNEI. This CDR3 spans 15 amino acids. This chain's CDR3 is CASSQPGPSGYTQYF. The CDR3 DNA follows: TGTGCCAGCAGCCAGCCAGGTCCTAGCGGTTATACGCAGTATTTT.

In this sample, this clone turned up a few times. The CDR3 region is CASSVGAATDTQYF. The CDR3 DNA sequence: TGTGCCAGCAGCGTGGGGGCGGCCACAGATACGCAGTATTTT. The chain carries TRBV9 and TRBJ2-3; TRBD1 might be the D (6 bases). Trimming cost V 2 bases and J 2 bases, with 9 bases left between them. This CDR3 has 14 residues. The V gene's germline CDR1 is SGDLS and CDR2 YYNGEE.

The chain employs TRBV7-2 and TRBJ2-1; TRBD2 aligns across 8 bases. Germline values: CDR1 SGHTA, CDR2 FQGNSA. The CDR3 consists of 13 residues. V was pared by 5 bases and J by 5 bases, with 2 bases of the junction left unmatched. CDR3 coding DNA: TGTGCCAGCAGCACTAGCGGAAACAATGAGCAGTTCTTC. It translates to CASSTSGNNEQFF.

The V gene is TRBV5-6, the J gene TRBJ2-5; weak D call: TRBD2 (5 bases). V dropped 1 base and J dropped 6 bases, with 10 bases sitting between them. The CDR3 loop spans 13 amino acids. The germline CDR1 and CDR2 sequences are SGHDT and YYEEEE. The CDR3 is CASSLRLAKTQYF. The CDR3 DNA follows: TGTGCCAGCAGCTTGCGGCTAGCTAAGACCCAGTACTTC.